This T cell receptor beta chain was captured by sequencing in a study of shared clonotypes between healthy human individuals. Regarding the study as a whole: Generally, naive subsets (rather than memory subsets) showed larger estimated richness.

The germline V gene has CDR1 SGHNT and CDR2 YYREEE (reference sequence). The CDR3 is 16 residues long. V shed 4 bases and J 2 bases; nucleotides not matched to a gene: 5. As originally analysed: Junction-only sequences without quality scores came from ImmunoSEQ, so filtering differed. Profiled with immunoSEQ multiplex PCR; TCRdb holds only in-frame clones, not every one. V and J calls and clone size are as listed in that table; D and trimming were resolved from the DNA. The profile covers over a million clones, with about 84% appearing a single time and about 0.52% taken by the ten largest. Of note for this clone: Its antigen is not known.

The sequenced sample was memory CD4+ T cells from PBMCs. Regarding subset: CD45RA-negative fraction. The V call is TRBV5-4, the J call TRBJ2-3; TRBD2 matches 12 bases. The receptor's source is a man aged 18 to 35 in good health. Some clones in this sample may be carry-over from other donors' samples. CDR3 in amino acids: CASSIGLAGITDTQYF. CDR3 bases: TGTGCCAGCAGCATAGGACTAGCGGGAATCACAGATACGCAGTATTTT.